The clone carrying this T cell receptor beta chain occurred many times. Its antigen is undetermined. These data belong to a study of post-analysis software for immune sequencing data. General observations from the study: Five or six TRBV segments appeared more often in patients than in controls, and TRBV5-6, TRBV5-1 and TRBV20-1 were among these.

Deletions cut 6 bases from V and 3 bases from J, with 6 bases between. This CDR3 has 11 amino acids. Libraries were made from TCR beta cDNA, and they carried unique molecular identifiers. TCRdb reanalysed the PCR reads using MiXCR and keeps one entry per CDR3 protein. The repertoire holds roughly 410,000 distinct CDR3 sequences, less than 40% seen once, with over 10% in the top ten. The clonotype originates from a girl between 10 and 17 years old with multiple sclerosis. The chain has TRBV12-3 or TRBV12-4 and TRBJ2-7; D gene uncertain. The sequencing input was blood. The CDR3 protein is CASSSNYEQYF. CDR3 nucleotides: TGTGCCAGCAGCTCCAACTACGAGCAGTACTTC.